This T cell receptor beta chain was sequenced during a study of T cell repertoires in cytomegalovirus infection. Overall study: CMV infection and matching HLA type were both indicated by public TCR beta signatures. Whole-study findings and limits: Cumulative public TCR beta family frequency identified CMV carriers with the relevant HLA. HLA-C-restricted CMV-specific TCR beta clonotypes were dominant in the ex vivo response.

Comments on this clonotype: Its cognate antigen is unknown.

Germline loops: CDR1 DFQATT, CDR2 SNEGSKA (reference sequence). Losses at the gene ends were 0 bases for V and 4 bases for J; bases not matched to a gene: 10. CDR3 length: 17 amino acids. A single record per CDR3 protein comes from TCRdb applying MiXCR to the reads. Of about 920,000 distinct CDR3 sequences listed, roughly 30% are singletons. Sequencing used cultured CD8+ T cells from PBMCs, obtained from culture after CMV antigen stimulation. This receptor was obtained from a human donor in good health (CMV status not recorded). Some clones in this sample may be carry-over from other donors' samples. The chain recombines TRBV20-1 with TRBJ2-1, with TRBD2 identical over 9 bases. The chain's CDR3 is CSARDGGRTSAYNEQFF. In nucleotides, the CDR3 is TGCAGTGCTAGAGATGGGGGGCGGACTAGCGCGTACAATGAGCAGTTCTTC.